The 24 T cell receptor beta chains below come from one sample, sequenced in a study of blood T cell repertoires in COVID-19. Measured with immunoSEQ multiplex PCR; TCRdb has only the in-frame clones, and not every one. The sample consists of about 300,000 clones, 89% of them appearing once. Sequencing was carried out using PBMCs or T cells enriched from blood (not recorded which). All receptors come from a woman in her forties or fifties who had been exposed to COVID-19.

The chain is built from TRBV29-1 and TRBJ2-7, with TRBD1 matching 10 bases. Germline loops: CDR1 SQVTM, CDR2 ANQGSEA. This CDR3 is built from 12 residues. The ends lost 4 bases at V and 6 bases at J; junction bases unmatched: 3. Here the CDR3 reads CSVADRGTEQYF. The CDR3 DNA sequence: TGCAGCGTTGCGGACAGGGGGACCGAGCAGTACTTC.

This clone was observed a handful of times. The chain is built from TRBV5-4 and TRBJ1-1; 11 bases are a match to TRBD1. J gave up 0 bases and V 4 bases, and 8 bases lay outside the gene matches. Germline values: CDR1 SGHNT, CDR2 YYREEE (reference sequence). This CDR3 contains 17 residues. CDR3 bases: TGTGCCAGCAGCCGGGGACAGGGGGTGGGCTTGAACACTGAAGCTTTCTTT. Its protein product is CASSRGQGVGLNTEAFF.

Here the CDR3 DNA reads TGTGCCAGCAGCTCCGCACATTATGAGCAGTTCTTC. Its translation: CASSSAHYEQFF. The V and J genes are TRBV5-6 and TRBJ2-1; D gene unclear. V was clipped by 3 bases and J by 8 bases, with 9 bases between them. In germline, CDR1 is SGHDT, CDR2 YYEEEE. The CDR3 spans 12 residues.

The chain uses TRBV2 and TRBJ1-6, with 9 bases aligning to TRBD1. Per the germline V gene, CDR1 is SNHLY and CDR2 is FYNNEI. J was trimmed by 9 bases and V by 11 bases; bases with no gene match: 8. The CDR3 runs 13 residues. The CDR3: CAARTGVGSPLHF. CDR3 coding DNA: TGTGCCGCTCGGACAGGGGTGGGTTCACCCCTCCACTTT.

The rearrangement links TRBV4-1 to TRBJ2-5, with D tentatively TRBD1 (5 bases). CDR3 length: 14 amino acids. Trimming pared 6 bases from V and 2 bases from J, leaving 13 bases between. Germline CDR1 reads MGHRA; CDR2 reads YSYEKL. The CDR3 coding sequence is TGCGCCAGCAGAAAAAGACAGACGCAAGAGACCCAGTACTTC. Protein: CASRKRQTQETQYF.

The chain is built from TRBV12-3 or TRBV12-4 and TRBJ1-1; D gene unclear. V lost 3 bases and J 5 bases, leaving 10 bases between the germline ends. The CDR3 contains 13 residues. This chain's CDR3 is CASSFSGRTEAFF. CDR3 bases: TGTGCCAGCAGTTTTTCGGGGAGGACTGAAGCTTTCTTT.

As DNA, the CDR3 is TGTGCCAGCAGTGACAGGGGCGTAGGCAATCAGCCCCAGCATTTT. Translation: CASSDRGVGNQPQHF. J is TRBJ1-5 and V is TRBV25-1; TRBD1 is a possible D gene (6 bases). Trimming stripped 3 bases from V and 2 bases from J, with 11 bases between. The CDR3 has 15 residues. Per the germline V gene, CDR1 is MGHDK and CDR2 is SYGVNS. Combining the CDR3 with reference TRBV25-1 and TRBJ1-5 gives the whole variable domain EADIYQTPRYLVIGTGKKITLECSQTMGHDKMYWYQQDPGMELHLIHYSYGVNSTEKGDLSSESTVSRIRTEHFPLTLESARPSHTSQYLCASSDRGVGNQPQHFGDGTRLSIL.

The chain uses TRBV29-1 and TRBJ2-1; no definite D call. The V end lost 4 bases, the J end lost 0 bases, and 10 bases lay between the germline ends. The V gene's germline CDR1 is SQVTM and CDR2 ANQGSEA. This CDR3 is built from 14 residues. Here the CDR3 reads CSVAVAASYNEQFF. DNA for the CDR3: TGCAGCGTTGCTGTGGCCGCCTCCTACAATGAGCAGTTCTTC.

V gene TRBV7-9 combines with J gene TRBJ1-1, with no clear D. V lost 5 bases to trimming and J lost 8 bases, with 12 bases between them. The CDR3 has 12 residues. CDR1 and CDR2 (germline): SEHNR, FQNEAQ (reference sequence). CDR3 residues: CASSPGGGEAFF. CDR3 nucleotide sequence: TGTGCCAGCAGCCCCGGCGGCGGCGAAGCTTTCTTT.

The rearrangement uses TRBV5-1 and TRBJ2-7, with D perhaps TRBD2 (5 bases). The CDR3 covers 13 residues. Trimming shortened V by 3 bases and J by 6 bases, and 13 bases separated the two germline ends. The germline V gene has CDR1 SGHRS and CDR2 YFSETQ. CDR3 in amino acids: CASSSTTMGEQYF. CDR3 nucleotide sequence: TGCGCCAGCAGCTCGACTACGATGGGCGAGCAGTACTTC.

Notes on this clone: Other DNA sequences within the sample encode an identical CDR3. The rearrangement uses TRBV12-3 or TRBV12-4 and TRBJ2-3; D not resolved. With 8 bases removed from V and 2 bases from J, the gap between germline ends came to 8 bases. This CDR3 has 12 residues. This CDR3 is CASGASTDTQYF. CDR3 DNA sequence: TGTGCCAGCGGAGCCTCCACAGATACGCAGTATTTT.

The CDR3 spells CASSPMLQGPRAPLHF. The CDR3 DNA sequence: TGTGCCAGCAGCCCGATGCTACAGGGTCCTAGGGCACCCCTCCACTTT. This chain connects TRBV5-8 to TRBJ1-6, with a tentative D call TRBD1 (6 bases). The CDR3 runs to 16 residues. Germline loops: CDR1 SGHTS, CDR2 YDEGEE. Trimming pared 4 bases from V and 11 bases from J, leaving 22 bases between.

This chain links TRBV28 with TRBJ2-1; weak D call: TRBD1 (6 bases). This CDR3 is 15 amino acids long. V shed 2 bases and J shed 7 bases, with 15 bases lying between them. CDR1 is MDHEN, CDR2 SYDVKM, per germline. The CDR3 protein is CASSLRQGIGNEQFF. The DNA for the CDR3 is TGTGCCAGCAGTTTAAGGCAGGGGATAGGGAATGAGCAGTTCTTC.

The chain has TRBV4-2 and TRBJ2-1; 10 bases fit TRBD1. From germline, CDR1 is LGHNA and CDR2 YNFKEQ. The trim removed 1 base at V and 6 bases at J, leaving 3 bases unmatched. The CDR3 is made up of 15 amino acids. The CDR3: CASSQAGTGANEQFF. DNA for the CDR3: TGTGCCAGCAGCCAAGCCGGGACAGGGGCCAATGAGCAGTTCTTC.

A few counts support this clone. The rearrangement uses TRBV7-2 and TRBJ2-3; 8 bases fit TRBD2. CDR1 is SGHTA and CDR2 is FQGNSA in the germline V gene. The CDR3 is 16 residues long. The V gene end was trimmed by 2 bases and the J gene end by 4 bases; junction bases not matched to a gene: 8. The CDR3 region is CASSLQSGGVSDTQYF. The CDR3 region has the DNA TGTGCCAGCAGCTTACAATCCGGGGGGGTTTCAGATACGCAGTATTTT.

The rearrangement links TRBV5-1 to TRBJ1-4, with D perhaps TRBD1 (6 bases). Looked up from germline, CDR1 is SGHRS and CDR2 is YFSETQ. The CDR3 is made up of 14 amino acids. V gave up 3 bases and J gave up 5 bases, with 11 bases separating them. CDR3 sequence (DNA): TGCGCCAGCAGCTCTTTGGGGGCGAATGAAAAACTGTTTTTT. Translation gives CASSSLGANEKLFF.

The J gene is TRBJ1-4, the V gene TRBV7-9; 10 bases line up with TRBD1. Losses at the gene ends were 5 bases for V and 6 bases for J; bases not matched to a gene: 6. Germline V lookup: CDR1 SEHNR, CDR2 FQNEAQ (reference sequence). The CDR3 runs to 15 residues. Here the CDR3 reads CASSGQDRGHEKLFF. The CDR3 nucleotides are TGTGCCAGCAGCGGCCAAGACAGGGGGCATGAAAAACTGTTTTTT.

This chain uses TRBV7-2 with TRBJ2-7; TRBD1 might be the D (6 bases). This CDR3 region has 16 residues. Trimming took 0 bases from V and 3 from J, leaving 15 bases between them. Germline CDR1 SGHTA, CDR2 FQGNSA. This CDR3 is CASSLAPQGGRYEQYF. In DNA, the CDR3 is TGTGCCAGCAGCTTAGCCCCACAGGGTGGTCGCTACGAGCAGTACTTC.

This clone was seen just once. V gene TRBV4-1 combines with J gene TRBJ2-7, with a weak D call TRBD1 (6 bases). Trimming took 4 bases from V and 2 from J, leaving 18 bases between them. Per the germline V gene, CDR1 is MGHRA and CDR2 is YSYEKL. CDR3 length equals 16 residues. For the CDR3, the DNA is TGCGCCAGCAGCCGGGTCTTACAGGGTTTGGCCTACGAGCAGTACTTC. Its protein is CASSRVLQGLAYEQYF.

A word on this clone: Other nucleotide sequences from this sample produce the same CDR3. The gene calls are TRBV25-1 and TRBJ2-7; D possibly corresponds to TRBD1 (7 bases). Germline assignment: CDR1 MGHDK and CDR2 SYGVNS. Trimming removed 6 bases at V and 3 bases at J, with 9 bases between. This CDR3 is built from 12 residues. Here the CDR3 reads CASRRDSYEQYF. The CDR3 nucleotides are TGTGCCAGCAGGCGGGACAGCTACGAGCAGTACTTC.

This clone has a single count. The V call is TRBV6-1, the J call TRBJ1-6; the match to TRBD1 covers 7 bases. The CDR3 runs to 15 residues. V lost 2 bases and J lost 9; bases outside the gene matches: 7. The germline V gene has CDR1 MNHNS and CDR2 SASEGT. The CDR3 DNA reads as TGTGCCAGCAGTGAATCACCAGGGGGTGGTTCACCCCTCCACTTT. Translation gives CASSESPGGGSPLHF.

The sample holds one count of this clone. The rearrangement joins TRBV24-1 to TRBJ2-3; 7 bases line up with TRBD1. Germline V gene data show CDR1 as KGHDR and CDR2 as SFDVKD. Germline trimming cut 0 bases from V and 6 bases from J; bases unmatched to any gene: 2. The CDR3 contains 14 residues. The CDR3 nucleotides read TGTGCCACCAGTGATTTGACAGGGGCGGATACGCAGTATTTT. The encoded protein is CATSDLTGADTQYF.

The sample holds a few counts of this clone. This chain joins TRBV10-3 and TRBJ1-2; D gene unclear. V lost 0 bases and J lost 4, with 9 bases in between. The CDR3 is made up of 14 amino acids. CDR1 is ENHRY, CDR2 SYGVKD, per germline. The CDR3 DNA is TGTGCCATCAGTGAGTCGCAACAGTCCTATGGCTACACCTTC. Translated, it gives CAISESQQSYGYTF.

V gene TRBV5-1 combines with J gene TRBJ2-7, with a tentative D call TRBD1 (5 bases). From germline, CDR1 is SGHRS and CDR2 YFSETQ. CDR3 length equals 14 residues. Deletions cut 2 bases from V and 2 bases from J, with 11 bases between. The CDR3 bases are TGCGCCAGCAGCTTCGCAGGGCTAACCTACGAGCAGTACTTC. Translating it yields CASSFAGLTYEQYF. The whole variable domain, remainder taken from reference TRBV5-1 and TRBJ2-7, is KAGVTQTPRYLIKTRGQQVTLSCSPISGHRSVSWYQQTPGQGLQFLFEYFSETQRNKGNFPGRFSGRQFSNSRSEMNVSTLELGDSALYLCASSFAGLTYEQYFGPGTRLTVT.